A single sample is the source of the 4 T cell receptor beta chains below, sequenced in a study of blood T cell repertoires in COVID-19. Generated by immunoSEQ multiplex PCR, the TCRdb table keeps only in-frame clones and is missing some. This table has fewer than 200,000 clones, 84% appearing once. The sample comprised peripheral blood. Receptor source: a woman of 80 years or more with COVID-19, enrolled during active disease.

The V call is TRBV19, the J call TRBJ1-5, with 10 bases fitting TRBD1. Germline lookup yields CDR1 LNHDA and CDR2 SQIVND (reference sequence). Trimming removed 6 bases from V and 6 bases from J; junction bases left unmatched: 11. CDR3 length: 16 amino acids. CDR3 region: CASSEGQGKLGQPQHF. CDR3 nucleotide sequence: TGTGCCAGTAGCGAGGGACAGGGGAAGCTAGGTCAGCCCCAGCATTTT.

This clone is a singleton in its sample. The chain has TRBV3-1 (or the pseudogene TRBV3-2) and TRBJ2-7; the match to TRBD1 covers 7 bases. This CDR3 is 15 amino acids long. V lost 3 bases and J lost 1; bases outside the gene matches: 6. Germline assignment: CDR1 LGHDT and CDR2 YNNKEL (reference sequence). The CDR3 sequence: CASSQNLRGSYEQYF. As DNA, the CDR3 is TGTGCCAGCAGCCAGAACCTCAGGGGGTCCTACGAGCAGTACTTC.

This sequence joins TRBV5-1 and TRBJ2-1, with 8 bases aligning to TRBD2. Trimming removed 1 base from V and 5 bases from J; junction bases left unmatched: 5. Germline V gives CDR1 SGHRS, CDR2 YFSETQ. The CDR3 length is 15 residues. The CDR3 reads CASSLTVAGNNEQFF. CDR3 nucleotide sequence: TGCGCCAGCAGCTTGACGGTAGCGGGAAACAATGAGCAGTTCTTC.

V usage is TRBV7-6 and J usage is TRBJ2-7, with TRBD1 as a possible D gene (5 bases). The CDR3 covers 16 residues. Trimming pared 1 base from V and 5 bases from J, leaving 18 bases between. Germline values: CDR1 SGHVS, CDR2 FNYEAQ. CDR3 loop: CASSLDKAAGQDEQYF. The CDR3 bases are TGTGCCAGCAGCTTAGATAAGGCGGCAGGGCAGGACGAGCAGTACTTC.